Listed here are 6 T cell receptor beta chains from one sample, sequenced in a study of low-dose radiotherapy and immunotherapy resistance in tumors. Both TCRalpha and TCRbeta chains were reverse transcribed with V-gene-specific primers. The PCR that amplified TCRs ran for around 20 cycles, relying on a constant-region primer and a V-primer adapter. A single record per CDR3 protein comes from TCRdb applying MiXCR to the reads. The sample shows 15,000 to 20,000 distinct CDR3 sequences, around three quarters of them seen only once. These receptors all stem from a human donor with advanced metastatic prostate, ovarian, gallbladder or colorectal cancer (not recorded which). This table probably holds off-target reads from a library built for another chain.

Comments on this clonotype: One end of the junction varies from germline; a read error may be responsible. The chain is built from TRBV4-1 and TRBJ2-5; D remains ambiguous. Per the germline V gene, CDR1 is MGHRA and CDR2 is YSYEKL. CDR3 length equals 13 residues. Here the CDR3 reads CASSQGDRETQYF. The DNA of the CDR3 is TGTGCCAGCAGCCAAGGAGATCGAGAGACCCAGTACTTC.

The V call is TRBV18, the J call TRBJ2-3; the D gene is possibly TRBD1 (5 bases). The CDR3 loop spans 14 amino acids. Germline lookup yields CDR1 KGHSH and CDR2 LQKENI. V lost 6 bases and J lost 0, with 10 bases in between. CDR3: CASSEQASTDTQYF. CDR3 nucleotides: TGTGCCAGCTCCGAACAGGCTAGCACAGATACGCAGTATTTT.

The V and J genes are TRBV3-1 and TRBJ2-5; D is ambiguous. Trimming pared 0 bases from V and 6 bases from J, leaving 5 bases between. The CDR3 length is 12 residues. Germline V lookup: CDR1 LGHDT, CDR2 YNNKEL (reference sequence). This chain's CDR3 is CASSQDVKTQYF. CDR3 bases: TGTGCCAGCAGCCAAGATGTTAAGACCCAGTACTTC.

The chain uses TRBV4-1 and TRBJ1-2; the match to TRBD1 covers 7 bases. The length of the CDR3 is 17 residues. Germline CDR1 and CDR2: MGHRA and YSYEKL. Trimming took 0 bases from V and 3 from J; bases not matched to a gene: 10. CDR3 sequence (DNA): TGCGCCAGCAGCCAAGATTCAGTACAGGGGCTTGACTATGGCTACACCTTC. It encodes CASSQDSVQGLDYGYTF.

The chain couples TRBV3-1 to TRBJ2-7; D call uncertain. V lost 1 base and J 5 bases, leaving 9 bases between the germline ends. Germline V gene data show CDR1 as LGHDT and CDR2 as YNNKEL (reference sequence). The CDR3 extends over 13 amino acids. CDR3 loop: CASSQGGRHEQYF. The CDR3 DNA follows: TGTGCCAGCAGCCAAGGAGGCCGCCACGAGCAGTACTTC.

CDR3 loop: CASNHDSSSNYGYTF. The CDR3 region has the DNA TGTGCCAGCAACCACGACAGCTCATCTAACTATGGCTACACCTTC. The rearrangement links TRBV28 to TRBJ1-2; possible D gene TRBD1, 5 bases. Trimming pared 7 bases from V and 0 bases from J, leaving 15 bases between. This CDR3 has 15 amino acids. Germline CDR1 reads MDHEN; CDR2 reads SYDVKM.